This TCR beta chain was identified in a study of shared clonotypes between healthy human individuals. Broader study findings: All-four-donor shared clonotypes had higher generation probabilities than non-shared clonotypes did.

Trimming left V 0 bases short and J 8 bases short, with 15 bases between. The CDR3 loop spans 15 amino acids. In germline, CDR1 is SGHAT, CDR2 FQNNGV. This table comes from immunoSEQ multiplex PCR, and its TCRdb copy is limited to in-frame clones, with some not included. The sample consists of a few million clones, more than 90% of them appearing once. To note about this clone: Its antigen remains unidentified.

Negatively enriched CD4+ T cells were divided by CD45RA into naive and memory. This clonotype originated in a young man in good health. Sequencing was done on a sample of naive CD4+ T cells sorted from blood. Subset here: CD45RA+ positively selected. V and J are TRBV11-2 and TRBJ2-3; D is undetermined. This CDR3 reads CASSLDWIAIGTQYF. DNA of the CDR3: TGTGCCAGCAGCTTAGATTGGATAGCTATTGGTACGCAGTATTTT.